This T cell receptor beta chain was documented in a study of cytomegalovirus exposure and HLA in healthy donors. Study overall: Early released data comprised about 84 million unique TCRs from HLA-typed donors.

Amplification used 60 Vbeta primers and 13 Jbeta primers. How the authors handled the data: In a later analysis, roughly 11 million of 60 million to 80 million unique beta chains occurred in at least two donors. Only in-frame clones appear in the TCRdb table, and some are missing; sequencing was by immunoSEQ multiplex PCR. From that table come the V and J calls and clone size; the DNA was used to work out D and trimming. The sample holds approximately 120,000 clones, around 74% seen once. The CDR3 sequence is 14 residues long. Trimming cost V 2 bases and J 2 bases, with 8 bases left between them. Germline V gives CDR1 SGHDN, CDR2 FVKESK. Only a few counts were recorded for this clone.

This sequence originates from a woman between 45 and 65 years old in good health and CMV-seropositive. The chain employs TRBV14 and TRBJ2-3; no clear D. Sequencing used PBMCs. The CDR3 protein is CASSQRLVTDTQYF. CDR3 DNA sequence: TGTGCCAGCAGCCAACGACTGGTCACAGATACGCAGTATTTT.